This is a list of T cell receptor beta chains from one sample in a study of blood T cell repertoires in COVID-19. Data came from immunoSEQ multiplex PCR; TCRdb stores just in-frame clones and leaves some out. Among fewer than 200,000 clones listed, 70% to 90% were seen once. Specimen: peripheral blood. The source of these receptors is a man between 60 and 70 years old who had recovered from COVID-19. Each CDR3 is given with its conserved first and last residue. D genes are given only for firm matches. Clone size is not always given. Where it is, it says once, few, many or a class for expanded clones.

>TRBJ1-5|.|TRBV4-2|.
CASSQDREGNQPQHF
TGTGCCAGCAGCCAAGACAGGGAAGGCAATCAGCCCCAGCATTTT
>TRBJ2-5|.|TRBV7-3|.
CASSLGPGQGEETQYF
TGTGCCAGCAGCTTAGGGCCAGGGCAGGGTGAAGAGACCCAGTACTTC
>TRBJ1-3|.|TRBV11-2|.
CASSLVLQAYSTPGNTIYF
TGTGCCAGCAGCTTAGTGTTACAGGCTTATTCTACCCCTGGAAACACCATATATTTT
>TRBJ2-7|once|TRBV11-2|.
CASSLVLAGYEQYF
TGTGCCAGCAGCTTAGTATTGGCAGGCTACGAGCAGTACTTC
>TRBJ2-1|.|TRBV6-5|.
CASRTSGGVEQFF
TGTGCCAGCCGTACAAGTGGGGGCGTTGAGCAGTTCTTC
>TRBJ2-3|.|TRBV2|.
CASSTGSLTDTQYF
TGTGCCAGCAGTACAGGGTCCCTCACAGATACGCAGTATTTT
>TRBJ1-5|.|TRBV30|TRBD1
CAWSVMQGVQPQHF
TGTGCCTGGAGTGTAATGCAGGGGGTCCAGCCCCAGCATTTT
>TRBJ2-7|.|TRBV5-1|.
CASSLRDTYEQYF
TGCGCCAGCAGCTTGAGGGACACCTACGAGCAGTACTTC
>TRBJ2-5|.|TRBV30|.
CAWSVRLEETQYF
TGTGCCTGGAGTGTAAGGCTAGAGGAGACCCAGTACTTC
>TRBJ1-1|many|TRBV3-1/TRBV3-2|.
CASSQVLQGLEAFF
TGTGCCAGCAGCCAAGTTCTGCAGGGGCTCGAAGCTTTCTTT
>TRBJ1-3|.|TRBV18|.
CASSPLRQGSLSGNTIYF
TGTGCCAGCTCACCACTACGGCAGGGGAGCCTCTCTGGAAACACCATATATTTT
>TRBJ1-1|.|TRBV7-3|.
CASSFRVDSEAFF
TGTGCCAGCAGCTTTAGGGTGGACAGCGAAGCTTTCTTT
>TRBJ1-2|.|TRBV5-3|.
CARRGDRPGDYGYTF
TGTGCCAGAAGAGGTGACAGGCCCGGGGACTATGGCTACACCTTC
>TRBJ2-1|.|TRBV19|.
CASPLRSYNEQFF
TGTGCCAGTCCCTTGAGGTCCTACAATGAGCAGTTCTTC
>TRBJ2-3|.|TRBV5-1|.
CASSLAPGTDTQYF
TGCGCCAGCAGCTTGGCCCCAGGCACAGATACGCAGTATTTT
>TRBJ1-3|.|TRBV30|TRBD1
CAWAQGNGNTIYF
TGTGCCTGGGCACAGGGGAACGGAAACACCATATATTTT
>TRBJ2-7|.|TRBV6-2/TRBV6-3|TRBD1
CASSSSTGQPNYEQYF
TGTGCCAGCAGTTCCTCGACAGGGCAACCTAACTACGAGCAGTACTTC
>TRBJ2-7|.|TRBV7-2|.
CASSLDPGISYEQYF
TGTGCCAGCAGCTTAGACCCAGGGATTTCTTACGAGCAGTACTTC
>TRBJ1-2|.|TRBV6-1|TRBD1
CASSEGTGGPGGYTF
TGTGCCAGCAGTGAGGGGACAGGGGGCCCAGGCGGCTACACCTTC
>TRBJ2-3|.|TRBV12-3/TRBV12-4|.
CASSLPADTQYF
TGTGCCAGCAGTTTACCCGCAGATACGCAGTATTTT
>TRBJ1-3|.|TRBV24-1|.
CATSVMAGEANTIYF
TGTGCCACCAGTGTTATGGCGGGGGAGGCAAACACCATATATTTT
>TRBJ1-1|.|TRBV6-6|.
CASSRTEMNTEAFF
TGTGCCAGCAGCCGGACAGAGATGAACACTGAAGCTTTCTTT
>TRBJ2-5|.|TRBV7-9|TRBD2
CASSRSWASGEETQYF
TGTGCCAGCAGCCGTTCTTGGGCTAGCGGGGAAGAGACCCAGTACTTC
>TRBJ2-6|once|TRBV4-1|.
CASSQQRSGANVLTF
TGCGCCAGCAGCCAACAGAGGTCTGGGGCCAACGTCCTGACTTTC
>TRBJ1-5|.|TRBV6-5|.
CATTTGMDQPQHF
TGTGCCACAACTACAGGGATGGATCAGCCCCAGCATTTT
>TRBJ2-6|.|TRBV11-1|.
CASSLVGISGANVLTF
TGTGCCAGCAGCCTTGTCGGGATCTCTGGGGCCAACGTCCTGACTTTC
>TRBJ2-7|.|TRBV19|TRBD2
CASSTAWGGNYEQYF
TGTGCCAGTAGTACAGCTTGGGGAGGGAACTACGAGCAGTACTTC
>TRBJ1-1|few|TRBV30|.
CAWSVDTEAFF
TGTGCCTGGAGCGTAGACACTGAAGCTTTCTTT
>TRBJ2-5|.|TRBV4-3|.
CASSQASGGVGETQYF
TGCGCCAGCAGCCAAGCGTCCGGAGGGGTGGGGGAGACCCAGTACTTC
>TRBJ2-7|.|TRBV15|TRBD1
CATSRNTGTGVISYEQYF
TGTGCCACCAGCAGAAATACCGGGACAGGGGTCATCTCCTACGAGCAGTACTTC
>TRBJ1-1|.|TRBV30|TRBD1
CAWRLEGAAFF
TGTGCCTGGCGGTTGGAGGGGGCCGCTTTCTTT
>TRBJ1-4|.|TRBV5-5|TRBD1
CASSHMGGQGDEKLFF
TGTGCCAGCAGCCACATGGGGGGACAGGGTGATGAAAAACTGTTTTTT
>TRBJ2-3|.|TRBV5-1|TRBD2
CASSLEGPGTRKSTDTQYF
TGCGCCAGCAGCTTGGAAGGACCCGGGACTAGGAAAAGCACAGATACGCAGTATTTT
>TRBJ2-7|.|TRBV6-5|.
CASSYVAGEQYF
TGTGCCAGCAGTTACGTAGCCGGCGAGCAGTACTTC
>TRBJ2-3|.|TRBV11-1|TRBD1
CASSSRQGRVTDTQYF
TGTGCCAGCAGCTCACGACAGGGCAGGGTCACAGATACGCAGTATTTT
>TRBJ2-2|.|TRBV7-9|.
CASSSDGTNTGELFF
TGTGCCAGCAGCTCAGATGGGACTAACACCGGGGAGCTGTTTTTT
>TRBJ1-1|once|TRBV5-1|.
CASSPRGGTEAFF
TGCGCCAGCAGCCCCAGGGGAGGGACTGAAGCTTTCTTT
>TRBJ1-5|.|TRBV3-1/TRBV3-2|.
CASSFSPDQPQHF
TGTGCCAGCAGCTTTTCACCGGATCAGCCCCAGCATTTT
>TRBJ2-7|once|TRBV5-1|TRBD1
CASSLGRDRAYYEQYF
TGCGCCAGCAGCTTGGGCCGGGACAGGGCGTACTACGAGCAGTACTTC
>TRBJ1-5|.|TRBV19|.
CASSTPTSASNQPQHF
TGTGCCAGTAGTACCCCCACTTCTGCGAGCAATCAGCCCCAGCATTTT
>TRBJ1-1|once|TRBV25-1|.
CASREAKGTEAFF
TGTGCCAGCAGGGAGGCTAAGGGCACTGAAGCTTTCTTT
>TRBJ2-7|.|TRBV29-1|TRBD1
CSVDEGTADEQYF
TGCAGCGTTGATGAGGGGACAGCAGACGAGCAGTACTTC
>TRBJ1-2|once|TRBV3-1/TRBV3-2|TRBD1
CASSPVQGISGYTF
TGTGCCAGCAGCCCTGTACAGGGGATTAGTGGCTACACCTTC
>TRBJ2-2|.|TRBV5-1|TRBD2
CASSSGGGAGELFF
TGCGCCAGCAGCTCCGGCGGGGGGGCCGGGGAGCTGTTTTTT
>TRBJ2-1|.|TRBV25-1|TRBD2
CASEPLAGAYNEQFF
TGTGCCAGCGAACCGTTAGCGGGGGCCTACAATGAGCAGTTCTTC
>TRBJ1-1|.|TRBV3-1/TRBV3-2|TRBD1
CASSQGRGLNTEAFF
TGTGCCAGCAGCCAAGGCAGGGGGCTGAACACTGAAGCTTTCTTT
>TRBJ2-3|.|TRBV6-4|TRBD2
CASSAGGLNTDTQYF
TGTGCCAGCAGTGCGGGGGGGCTTAACACAGATACGCAGTATTTT
>TRBJ2-4|.|TRBV30|TRBD2
CACAAGGPGDIQYF
TGTGCCTGTGCGGCGGGGGGTCCCGGGGACATTCAGTACTTC
>TRBJ2-7|once|TRBV3-1/TRBV3-2|.
CASSQGPQTYEQYF
TGTGCCAGCAGCCAAGGGCCTCAAACCTACGAGCAGTACTTC
>TRBJ1-2|.|TRBV7-2|.
CASSLETGYGYTF
TGTGCCAGCAGCTTAGAAACAGGCTATGGCTACACCTTC
>TRBJ2-2|.|TRBV11-2|.
CASSLNPTNTGELFF
TGTGCCAGCAGCTTAAACCCCACTAACACCGGGGAGCTGTTTTTT
>TRBJ1-2|.|TRBV9|.
CASSPASQGTGYTF
TGTGCCAGCAGCCCGGCCTCCCAGGGGACTGGCTACACCTTC
>TRBJ2-1|.|TRBV29-1|TRBD1
CSVALGTGGMDEQFF
TGCAGCGTTGCCCTCGGGACAGGGGGGATGGATGAGCAGTTCTTC